One and the same sample provided the 3 T cell receptor beta chains below, sequenced in a study of blood T cell repertoires in COVID-19. The method was immunoSEQ multiplex PCR; TCRdb's version includes in-frame clones alone and lacks a portion of them. Here the sample spans some 360,000 clones, more than 70% being singletons. The sequenced sample was peripheral blood. Receptors originate from a woman between 55 and 75 years old with COVID-19, enrolled during active disease.

The J gene is TRBJ1-3, the V gene TRBV6-5; D possibly corresponds to TRBD1 (5 bases). CDR1 and CDR2 from the germline V gene are MNHEY and SVGAGI. The CDR3 is made up of 15 amino acids. Deletions cut 5 bases from V and 0 bases from J, with 11 bases between. As DNA, the CDR3 is TGTGCCAGCAGTAGACAGAAGAGCTCTGGAAACACCATATATTTT. The encoded protein is CASSRQKSSGNTIYF.

CDR3 region: CASSLVSEVETQYF. CDR3 sequence (DNA): TGTGCCAGCAGTTTGGTCTCGGAGGTAGAGACCCAGTACTTC. This chain connects TRBV28 to TRBJ2-5; D may be TRBD2 (5 bases). V lost 3 bases and J lost 4, with 12 bases in between. This CDR3 spans 14 amino acids. Germline V gene data show CDR1 as MDHEN and CDR2 as SYDVKM.

J is TRBJ1-2 and V is TRBV25-1, with TRBD1 as a possible D gene (5 bases). V lost 6 bases and J 5 bases, leaving 13 bases between the germline ends. CDR1 is MGHDK, CDR2 SYGVNS, per germline. This CDR3 spans 13 amino acids. CDR3 sequence (DNA): TGTGCCAGCAGATACCCGGGGGGGTATGGCTACACCTTC. Amino acid sequence: CASRYPGGYGYTF.